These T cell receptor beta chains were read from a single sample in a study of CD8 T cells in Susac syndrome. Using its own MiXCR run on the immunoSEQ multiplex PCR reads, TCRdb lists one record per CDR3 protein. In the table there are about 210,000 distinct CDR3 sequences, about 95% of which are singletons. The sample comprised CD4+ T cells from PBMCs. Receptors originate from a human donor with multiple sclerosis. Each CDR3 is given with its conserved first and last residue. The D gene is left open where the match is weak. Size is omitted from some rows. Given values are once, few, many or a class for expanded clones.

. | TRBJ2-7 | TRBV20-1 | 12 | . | TGCAGTGCTGGCCCGATGGGGCACGAGCAGTACTTC | CSAGPMGHEQYF
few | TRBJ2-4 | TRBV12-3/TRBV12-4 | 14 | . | TGTGCCAGCAGTTTAGGGGGAGCCAAAAACATTCAGTACTTC | CASSLGGAKNIQYF
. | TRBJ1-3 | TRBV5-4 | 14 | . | TGTGCCAGCAGCTTGTCGCGTACTGGAAACACCATATATTTT | CASSLSRTGNTIYF
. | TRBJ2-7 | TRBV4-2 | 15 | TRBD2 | TGTGCCAGCAGCCCACTGACTAGCGGAGGGAACGAGCAGTACTTC | CASSPLTSGGNEQYF
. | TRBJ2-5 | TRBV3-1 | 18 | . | TGTGCCAGCAGTCACTTCGTCGGGGAACGGGGACGCCAAGAGACCCAGTACTTC | CASSHFVGERGRQETQYF
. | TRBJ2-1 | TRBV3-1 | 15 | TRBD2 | TGTGCCAGCAGCCAAGAACAGGAGCGGGAGTATGAGCAGTTCTTC | CASSQEQEREYEQFF
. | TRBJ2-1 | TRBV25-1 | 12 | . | TGTGCCAGCAGTGAATATGGGAGACTACAGTTCTTC | CASSEYGRLQFF
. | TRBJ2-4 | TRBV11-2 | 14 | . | TGTGCCAGCAGCTTAGCGGGAGCCAAAAACATTCAGTACTTC | CASSLAGAKNIQYF
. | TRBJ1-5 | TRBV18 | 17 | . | TGTGCCAGCTCACTGACTGGGGGCTGGCGGAGTAATCAGCCCCAGCATTTT | CASSLTGGWRSNQPQHF
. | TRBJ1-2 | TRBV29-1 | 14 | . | TGCAGCGTAGCCCAGGCTGACCCTAACTATGGCTACACCTTC | CSVAQADPNYGYTF
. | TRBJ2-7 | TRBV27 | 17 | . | TGTGCCAGCAGTTTGGGTTACGGCGGATTTAGCTCCTACGAGCAGTACTTC | CASSLGYGGFSSYEQYF
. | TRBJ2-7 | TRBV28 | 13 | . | TGTGCCAGCAGTTTGGTCTACCCGTACGAGCAGTACTTC | CASSLVYPYEQYF
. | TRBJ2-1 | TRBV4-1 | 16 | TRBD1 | TGCGCCAGCAGCCAAGAAGGACAGGCCCCCTACAATGAGCAGTTCTTC | CASSQEGQAPYNEQFF
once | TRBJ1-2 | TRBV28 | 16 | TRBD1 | TGTGCCATACTTAAGGGACAGAGCAACGCAGGCTATGGCTACACCTTC | CAILKGQSNAGYGYTF
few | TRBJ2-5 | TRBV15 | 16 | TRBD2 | TGTGCCACCAGCAGAGAGGGAGCGGGGCGGCAAGAGACCCAGTACTTC | CATSREGAGRQETQYF